The entry below gives a single T cell receptor beta chain sequence along with its context. Its antigen is undetermined. One end of the junction fails to match germline, which may point to a read error. In the library, each TCR cDNA molecule bore its own unique molecular identifier. TCRdb reanalysed the 5' RACE reads using MiXCR and keeps one entry per CDR3 protein. The data hold around 74,000 distinct CDR3 sequences, with roughly 15% observed a single time. This specimen comes from a study of spatial heterogeneity in lung cancer. Study background: Detection consistently yielded more beta chains than alpha chains.

Time point in this sample: sample taken at primary tumor resection. Whole RNA was taken from tumor, nontumor lung or frozen PBMC; it was then sequenced unsorted. Donors were 72 untreated early-stage non-small cell lung cancer patients. The germline CDR1 and CDR2 sequences are SNHLY and FYNNEI. The CDR3 is 14 amino acids. Study-wide points: Ubiquitous expanded tumor TCRs were observed in blood more at resection than follow-up.

The rearrangement joins TRBV2 to TRBJ2-3; possible D gene TRBD1, 6 bases. The sequenced sample was PBMCs, obtained at surgery. This TCR was recovered from a male donor with early-stage non-small cell lung cancer. CDR3 in DNA: TGTGCCTGCAGCGAGAACAGGGACACAGATACGCAGTATTTT. Its translation: CACSENRDTDTQYF.